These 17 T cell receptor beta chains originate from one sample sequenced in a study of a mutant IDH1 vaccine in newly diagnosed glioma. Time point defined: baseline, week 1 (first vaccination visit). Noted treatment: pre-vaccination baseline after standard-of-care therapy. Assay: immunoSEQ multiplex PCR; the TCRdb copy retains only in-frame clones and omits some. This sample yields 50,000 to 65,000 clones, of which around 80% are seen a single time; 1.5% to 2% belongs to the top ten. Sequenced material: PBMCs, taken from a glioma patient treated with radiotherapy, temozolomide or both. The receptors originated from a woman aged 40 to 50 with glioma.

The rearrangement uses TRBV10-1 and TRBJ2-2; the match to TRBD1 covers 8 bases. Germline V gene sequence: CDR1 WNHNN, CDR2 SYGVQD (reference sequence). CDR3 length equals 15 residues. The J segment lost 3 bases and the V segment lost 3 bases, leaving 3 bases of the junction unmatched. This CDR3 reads CASSDVTGDTGELFF. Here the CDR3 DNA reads TGCGCCAGCAGTGATGTGACAGGGGACACCGGGGAGCTGTTTTTT.

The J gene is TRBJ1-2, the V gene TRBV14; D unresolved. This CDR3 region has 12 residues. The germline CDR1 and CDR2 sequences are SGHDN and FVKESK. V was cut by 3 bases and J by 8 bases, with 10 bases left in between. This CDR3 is CASSHGRAGYTF. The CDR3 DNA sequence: TGTGCCAGCAGCCATGGCCGGGCCGGCTACACCTTC.

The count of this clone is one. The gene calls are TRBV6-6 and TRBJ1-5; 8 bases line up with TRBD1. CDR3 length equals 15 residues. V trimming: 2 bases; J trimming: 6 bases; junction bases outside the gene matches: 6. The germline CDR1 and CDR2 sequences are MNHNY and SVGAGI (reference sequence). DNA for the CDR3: TGTGCCAGCAGTTACCAACAGGGGGATACTCAGCCCCAGCATTTT. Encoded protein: CASSYQQGDTQPQHF.

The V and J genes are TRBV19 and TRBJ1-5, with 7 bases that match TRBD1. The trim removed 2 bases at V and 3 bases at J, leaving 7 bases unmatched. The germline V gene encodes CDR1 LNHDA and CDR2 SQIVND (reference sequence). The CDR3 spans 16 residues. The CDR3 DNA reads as TGTGCCAGTAGTATAAGGGGGCGATCGGTCAATCAGCCCCAGCATTTT. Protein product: CASSIRGRSVNQPQHF. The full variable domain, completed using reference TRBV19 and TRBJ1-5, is DGGITQSPKYLFRKEGQNVTLSCEQNLNHDAMYWYRQDPGQGLRLIYYSQIVNDFQKGDIAEGYSVSREKKESFPLTVTSAQKNPTAFYLCASSIRGRSVNQPQHFGDGTRLSIL.

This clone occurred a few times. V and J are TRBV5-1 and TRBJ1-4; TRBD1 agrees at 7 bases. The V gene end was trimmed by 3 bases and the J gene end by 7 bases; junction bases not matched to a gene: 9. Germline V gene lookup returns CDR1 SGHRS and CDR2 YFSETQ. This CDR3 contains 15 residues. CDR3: CASSSRGSISEKLFF. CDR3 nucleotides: TGCGCCAGCAGCTCCAGGGGGTCTATCAGTGAAAAACTGTTTTTT.

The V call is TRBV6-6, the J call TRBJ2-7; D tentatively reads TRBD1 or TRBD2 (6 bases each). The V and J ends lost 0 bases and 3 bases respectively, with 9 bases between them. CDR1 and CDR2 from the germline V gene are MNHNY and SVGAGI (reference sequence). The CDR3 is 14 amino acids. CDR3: CASSYSEGVYEQYF. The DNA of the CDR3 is TGTGCCAGCAGTTACTCGGAGGGGGTCTACGAGCAGTACTTC.

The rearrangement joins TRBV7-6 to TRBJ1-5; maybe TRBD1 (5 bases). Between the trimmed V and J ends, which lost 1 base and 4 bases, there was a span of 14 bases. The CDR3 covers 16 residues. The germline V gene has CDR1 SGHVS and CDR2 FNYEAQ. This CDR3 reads CASSLGGDRRNQPQHF. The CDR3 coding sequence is TGTGCCAGCAGCTTAGGGGGAGACAGAAGAAATCAGCCCCAGCATTTT.

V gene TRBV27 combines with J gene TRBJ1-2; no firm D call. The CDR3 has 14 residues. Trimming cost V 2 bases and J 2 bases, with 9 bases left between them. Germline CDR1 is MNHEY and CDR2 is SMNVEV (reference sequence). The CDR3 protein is CASSLRVGNYGYTF. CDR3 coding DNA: TGTGCCAGCAGTTTAAGGGTCGGGAACTATGGCTACACCTTC.

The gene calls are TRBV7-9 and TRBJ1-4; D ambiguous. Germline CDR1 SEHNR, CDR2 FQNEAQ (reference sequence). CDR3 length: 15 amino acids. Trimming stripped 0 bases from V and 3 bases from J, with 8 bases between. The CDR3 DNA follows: TGTGCCAGCAGCTTAGCTTTCTCTTCTAATGAAAAACTGTTTTTT. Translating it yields CASSLAFSSNEKLFF.

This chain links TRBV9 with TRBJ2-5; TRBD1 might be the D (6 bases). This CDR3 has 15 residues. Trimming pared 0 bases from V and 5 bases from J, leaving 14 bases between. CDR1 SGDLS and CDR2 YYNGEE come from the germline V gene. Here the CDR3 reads CASSVGWGLAETQYF. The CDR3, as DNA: TGTGCCAGCAGCGTAGGTTGGGGGCTGGCTGAGACCCAGTACTTC.

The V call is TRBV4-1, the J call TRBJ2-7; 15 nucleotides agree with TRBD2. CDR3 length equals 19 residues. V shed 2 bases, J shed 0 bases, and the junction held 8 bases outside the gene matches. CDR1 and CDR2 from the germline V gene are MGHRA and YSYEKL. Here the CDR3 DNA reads TGCGCCAGCAGCCAAACTCCGGGACTAGCGGGGGGTGCCTCCTACGAGCAGTACTTC. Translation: CASSQTPGLAGGASYEQYF.

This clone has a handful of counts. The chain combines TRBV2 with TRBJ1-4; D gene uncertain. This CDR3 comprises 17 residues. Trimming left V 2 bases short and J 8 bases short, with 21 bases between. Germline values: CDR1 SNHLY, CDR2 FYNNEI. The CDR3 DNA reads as TGTGCCAGCAGTGAAAGGTCAATGGGCCCCCTCGGAGAAAAACTGTTTTTT. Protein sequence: CASSERSMGPLGEKLFF.

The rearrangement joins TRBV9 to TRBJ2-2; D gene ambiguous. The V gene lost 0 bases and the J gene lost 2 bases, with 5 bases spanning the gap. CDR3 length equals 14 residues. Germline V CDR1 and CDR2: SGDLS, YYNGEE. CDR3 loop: CASSVVDNTGELFF. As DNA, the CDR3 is TGTGCCAGCAGCGTAGTAGATAACACCGGGGAGCTGTTTTTT.

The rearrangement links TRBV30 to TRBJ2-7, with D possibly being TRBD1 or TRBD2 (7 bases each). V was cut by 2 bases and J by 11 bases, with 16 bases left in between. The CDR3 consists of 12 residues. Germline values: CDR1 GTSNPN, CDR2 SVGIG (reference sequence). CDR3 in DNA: TGTGCCTGGAGTACCGAACAGGGGAGGGAGTACTTC. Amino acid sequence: CAWSTEQGREYF.

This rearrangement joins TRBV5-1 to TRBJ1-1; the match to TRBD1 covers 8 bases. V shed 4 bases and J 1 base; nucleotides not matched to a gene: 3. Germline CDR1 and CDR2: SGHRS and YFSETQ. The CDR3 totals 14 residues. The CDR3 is CASSIGTGNTEAFF. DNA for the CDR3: TGCGCCAGCAGCATCGGGACAGGGAACACTGAAGCTTTCTTT.

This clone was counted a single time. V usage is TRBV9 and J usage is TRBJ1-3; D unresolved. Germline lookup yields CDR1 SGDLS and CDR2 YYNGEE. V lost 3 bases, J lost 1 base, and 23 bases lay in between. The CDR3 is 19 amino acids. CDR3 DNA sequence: TGTGCCAGCAGCGCCTCCCCCCCTGGGCCAGGTAGTTCTGGAAACACCATATATTTT. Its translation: CASSASPPGPGSSGNTIYF. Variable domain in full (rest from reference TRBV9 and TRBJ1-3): DSGVTQTPKHLITATGQRVTLRCSPRSGDLSVYWYQQSLDQGLQFLIQYYNGEERAKGNILERFSAQQFPDLHSELNLSSLELGDSALYFCASSASPPGPGSSGNTIYFGEGSWLTVV.

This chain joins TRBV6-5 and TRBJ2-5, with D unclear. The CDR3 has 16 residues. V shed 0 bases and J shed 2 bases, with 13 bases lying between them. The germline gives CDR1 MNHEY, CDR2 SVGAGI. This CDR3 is CASSYSKLAEQETQYF. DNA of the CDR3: TGTGCCAGCAGTTACTCGAAACTTGCCGAACAAGAGACCCAGTACTTC.